This is a list of T cell receptor beta chains from one sample in a study of T cell changes during pregnancy in multiple sclerosis. Only in-frame clones appear in the TCRdb table, and some are missing; sequencing was by immunoSEQ multiplex PCR. Here the sample spans 79,000 or so clones, approximately 91% being singletons. The source was peripheral blood, collected before pregnancy. Every receptor here comes from a female donor with multiple sclerosis, enrolled in a pregnancy study. Both conserved end residues are part of each CDR3. The D gene is left open where the match is weak. Clone size appears in some rows only: once, few, many, or a class for an expanded clone.

>.|TRBV6-4|.|TRBJ1-2
TGTGCCAGCAGTGAATCGTGGGGGGTGAGCTATGGCTACACCTTC
CASSESWGVSYGYTF
>.|TRBV19|TRBD2|TRBJ2-1
TGTGCCAGTAGTACCCTGGAGACTAGCGGGAGAAATGAGCAGTTCTTC
CASSTLETSGRNEQFF
>.|TRBV19|.|TRBJ2-7
TGTGCCAGTAGTAAGATACAGGATCCCTACGAGCAGTACTTC
CASSKIQDPYEQYF
>.|TRBV4-2|.|TRBJ1-1
TGTGCCAGCAGCCGATTCGAGTATCAAGCTTTCTTT
CASSRFEYQAFF
>.|TRBV7-9|TRBD1|TRBJ1-2
TGTGCCAGCAGCCCAATCCAGGGGGCCTATGGCTACACCTTC
CASSPIQGAYGYTF
>once|TRBV21-1|.|TRBJ1-4
TGTGCCAGCAGCACATACCTGGACAGGGTACTTGCGAGGGGAGTCCGTGGAAGCAAACTGTTTTTT
CASSTYLDRVLARGVRGSKLFF
>.|TRBV2|.|TRBJ2-2
TGTGCCAGCAGTGCAGCGAGATCGAACACCGGGGAGCTGTTTTTT
CASSAARSNTGELFF
>.|TRBV7-9|TRBD1|TRBJ1-4
TGTGCCAGCAGCTTTGGAAAGGACAGGGGGGAGGAAAAACTGTTTTTT
CASSFGKDRGEEKLFF
>.|TRBV6-5|.|TRBJ1-6
TGTGCCACCAGAGGAGGTTATAATTCACCCCTCCACTTT
CATRGGYNSPLHF
>once|TRBV29-1|.|TRBJ2-5
TGCACCGCCGGCAGGGGAGGGGAGACCCAGTACTTC
CTAGRGGETQYF
>.|TRBV30|TRBD2|TRBJ2-1
TGTGCCTGGGGGGACAGTGGACTAGCGGGAGGGTTCAACAATGAGCAGTTCTTC
CAWGDSGLAGGFNNEQFF
>.|TRBV15|TRBD1|TRBJ1-2
TGTGCCACCAGCGAACAGACAGGGGATAGCTATGGCTACACCTTC
CATSEQTGDSYGYTF
>.|TRBV7-8|TRBD1|TRBJ2-1
TGTGCCAGCAGGCTACGGGTTCGACAGGCTGGGACAGATGAGCAGTTCTTC
CASRLRVRQAGTDEQFF
>.|TRBV5-1|TRBD2|TRBJ2-1
TGCGCCAGCAGCCCAAGGACTAGCGGAAATGAGCAGTTCTTC
CASSPRTSGNEQFF
>.|TRBV25-1|TRBD1|TRBJ1-6
TGTGCCAGCAGTGACACAGGGGGTAAAGCCGCGGCCTCACCCCTCCACTTT
CASSDTGGKAAASPLHF
>.|TRBV7-2|TRBD1|TRBJ2-2
TGTGCCAGCAGTTCGGTCCGGGACAGGGACGGGGAGCTGTTTTTT
CASSSVRDRDGELFF
>.|TRBV5-1|.|TRBJ2-2
TGCGCCAGCAGCTTTTGGGGCGCGAACACCGGGGAGCTGTTTTTT
CASSFWGANTGELFF
>.|TRBV10-3|.|TRBJ2-7
TGTGCCATCACCCCAGGGGATCTCGTGGCCTACGAGCAGTACTTC
CAITPGDLVAYEQYF
>.|TRBV6-5|.|TRBJ2-2
TGTGCCAGCAGATTAGGGGGGGGTACCGGGGAGCTGTTTTTT
CASRLGGGTGELFF
>once|TRBV6-5|.|TRBJ2-1
TGTGCCAGCAGTTCCTCGGCGGGCCCCCTTTACAATGAGCAGTTCTTC
CASSSSAGPLYNEQFF
>.|TRBV19|.|TRBJ1-2
TGTGCCAGTAGTGTCGATTCAGCGTTTAGCTATGGCTACACCTTC
CASSVDSAFSYGYTF
>.|TRBV7-6|.|TRBJ2-3
TGTGCCAGCAGCTTAAATGGTGGTCGGGATACGCAGTATTTT
CASSLNGGRDTQYF
>.|TRBV6-5|.|TRBJ2-1
TGTGCCAGCAGTTACCGGGGACTTGAGCAGTTCTTC
CASSYRGLEQFF
>.|TRBV30|TRBD1|TRBJ1-1
TGTGCCTGGAGAACAGCACAGGGGGACACTGAAGCTTTCTTT
CAWRTAQGDTEAFF
>.|TRBV5-5|TRBD1|TRBJ2-7
TGTGCCAGCAGCTTGGGGGATACAGGGGGCTACGAGCAGTACTTC
CASSLGDTGGYEQYF
>few|TRBV19|TRBD1|TRBJ1-1
TGTGCCAGTAGTATAGGGACAGGGGCACCAGCTTTCTTT
CASSIGTGAPAFF
>.|TRBV19|TRBD2|TRBJ2-1
TGTGCCAGTAGTACCAGGACTAGCGGGGATTACAATGAGCAGTTCTTC
CASSTRTSGDYNEQFF
>.|TRBV5-4|TRBD1|TRBJ2-7
TGTGCCAGCAGCTTCGAACAGGGGTCAGCCTACGAGCAGTACTTC
CASSFEQGSAYEQYF
>once|TRBV5-1|TRBD2|TRBJ2-1
TGCGCCAGCAGTGGCGGGGGGGGCACCTACAATGAGCAGTTCTTC
CASSGGGGTYNEQFF
>.|TRBV9|.|TRBJ1-4
TGTGCCAGCAGCGGGGACACTTCTAATGAAAAACTGTTTTTT
CASSGDTSNEKLFF
>.|TRBV10-1|TRBD1|TRBJ2-7
TGCGCCAGCAGGGCCGGGACAGGGGGCCACGAGCAGTACTTC
CASRAGTGGHEQYF
>.|TRBV7-9|.|TRBJ2-2
TGTGCCAGCAGCTTTTACTATAGCGCACCGAACACCGGGGAGCTGTTTTTT
CASSFYYSAPNTGELFF
>.|TRBV29-1|.|TRBJ2-1
TGCAGCGGGGAGGTGAGCGACTATGAGCAGTTCTTC
CSGEVSDYEQFF
>.|TRBV5-1|.|TRBJ2-3
TGCGCCAGCAGCTGGGGGGTTCTCACAGATACGCAGTATTTT
CASSWGVLTDTQYF
>.|TRBV5-1|.|TRBJ1-5
TGCGCCAGCAGTGCCGGGGTCGAGTCGGGGAATCAGCCCCAGCATTTT
CASSAGVESGNQPQHF
>.|TRBV5-8|.|TRBJ1-5
TGTGCCAGCAGCTTGGCAGGGGCCTCCGGTGGCAATCAGCCCCAGCATTTT
CASSLAGASGGNQPQHF
>.|TRBV6-5|TRBD1|TRBJ1-1
TGTGCCAGCAGTACCGGGACAGGGGGCTTTGAAGCTTTCTTT
CASSTGTGGFEAFF
>.|TRBV9|TRBD2|TRBJ2-1
TGTGCCAGCAGCCCGGGGGGGCCGGGGCAGTTCTTC
CASSPGGPGQFF
>.|TRBV5-6|TRBD1|TRBJ1-1
TGTGCCAGCAGCCAGGACAGGGCCACTGAAGCTTTCTTT
CASSQDRATEAFF
>.|TRBV7-2|.|TRBJ2-7
TGTGCCAGCAGCGCTAGACAGTTCTACGAGCAGTACTTC
CASSARQFYEQYF
>.|TRBV19|TRBD2|TRBJ2-1
TGTGCCAGTAGTATTAGTCCTCCGGGTAGCGGGGGGCCAGGTGAGCAGTTCTTC
CASSISPPGSGGPGEQFF
>.|TRBV7-2|TRBD2|TRBJ2-7
TGTGCCAGCAGCTTAGCGGCTAGCGGGAGGGCTGGCTACGAGCAGTACTTC
CASSLAASGRAGYEQYF
>.|TRBV11-2|.|TRBJ1-1
TGTGCCAGCAGACACGACATGGTGGGTAGGGGCGGGGACACTGAAGCTTTCTTT
CASRHDMVGRGGDTEAFF
>.|TRBV30|TRBD2|TRBJ2-5
TGTGCCTGGAGTGTATCCCTACTGACTAGCGGGGGCCAAGAGACCCAGTACTTC
CAWSVSLLTSGGQETQYF
>.|TRBV19|.|TRBJ1-1
TGTGCCAGTAGTTCACAACAGGAGAACACTGAAGCTTTCTTT
CASSSQQENTEAFF
>.|TRBV7-7|TRBD2|TRBJ2-7
TGTGCCAGCAGCTTTTCGGGAGGACATGGTAGCTCCTACGAGCAGTACTTC
CASSFSGGHGSSYEQYF
>.|TRBV27|TRBD1|TRBJ2-7
TGTGCCAGCAGTTCGGGGGACAGGGGCTACGAGCAGTACTTC
CASSSGDRGYEQYF
>.|TRBV6-1|.|TRBJ1-5
TGTGCCAGCAGCGGTACAGGTTCTGGTCAGCCCCAGCATTTT
CASSGTGSGQPQHF
>once|TRBV12-5|TRBD2|TRBJ2-2
TGTGCTAGTGGTTTACTAGCGGGGGGGAACACCGGGGAGCTGTTTTTT
CASGLLAGGNTGELFF
>.|TRBV29-1|TRBD1|TRBJ1-1
TGCAGCGTTGTTCGTCCGGGGACAGGGCCTACAAACACTGAAGCTTTCTTT
CSVVRPGTGPTNTEAFF
>.|TRBV7-2|TRBD1|TRBJ2-5
TGTGCCAGCAGCTTAGAACGACAGGGGGTAAAAGAGACCCAGTACTTC
CASSLERQGVKETQYF
>.|TRBV6-5|.|TRBJ2-7
TGTGCCAGCAGTTTCCAACAGGGAGCGGACGAGCAGTACTTC
CASSFQQGADEQYF
>.|TRBV7-9|.|TRBJ2-2
TGTGCCAGCAGCTTTTGGCGGGATGGGGCCGGGGAGCTGTTTTTT
CASSFWRDGAGELFF